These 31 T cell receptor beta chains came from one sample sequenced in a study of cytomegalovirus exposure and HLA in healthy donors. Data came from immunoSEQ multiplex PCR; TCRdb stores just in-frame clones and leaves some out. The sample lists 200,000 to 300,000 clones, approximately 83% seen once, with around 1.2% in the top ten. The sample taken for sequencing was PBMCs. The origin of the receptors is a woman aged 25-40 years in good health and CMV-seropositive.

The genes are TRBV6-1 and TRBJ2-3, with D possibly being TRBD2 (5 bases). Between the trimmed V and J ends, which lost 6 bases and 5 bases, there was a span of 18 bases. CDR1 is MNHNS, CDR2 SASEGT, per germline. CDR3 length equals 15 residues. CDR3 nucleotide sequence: TGTGCCAGCAGCCTCTCCAGGCTAGCCGGAGATACGCAGTATTTT. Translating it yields CASSLSRLAGDTQYF.

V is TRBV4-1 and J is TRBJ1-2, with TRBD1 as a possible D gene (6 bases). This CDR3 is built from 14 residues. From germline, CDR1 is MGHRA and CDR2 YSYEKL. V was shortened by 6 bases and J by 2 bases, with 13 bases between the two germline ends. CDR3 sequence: CASRLTGSNYGYTF. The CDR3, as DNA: TGCGCCAGCAGGCTAACAGGGAGCAACTATGGCTACACCTTC.

CDR3 sequence: CASSPRQRQDTEAFF. The CDR3 DNA is TGCGCCAGCAGCCCGAGGCAGAGACAGGACACTGAAGCTTTCTTT. The chain couples TRBV5-1 to TRBJ1-1; a weak D match, TRBD1 (6 bases). V lost 4 bases to trimming and J lost 3 bases, with 16 bases between them. Germline-derived CDR1 and CDR2 are SGHRS and YFSETQ. The CDR3 is made up of 15 amino acids.

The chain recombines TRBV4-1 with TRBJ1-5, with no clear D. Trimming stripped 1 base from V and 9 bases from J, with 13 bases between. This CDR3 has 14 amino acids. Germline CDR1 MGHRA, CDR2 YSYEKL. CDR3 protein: CASSQVGSQGPQHF. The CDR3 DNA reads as TGCGCCAGCAGCCAAGTCGGGTCCCAAGGGCCCCAGCATTTT.

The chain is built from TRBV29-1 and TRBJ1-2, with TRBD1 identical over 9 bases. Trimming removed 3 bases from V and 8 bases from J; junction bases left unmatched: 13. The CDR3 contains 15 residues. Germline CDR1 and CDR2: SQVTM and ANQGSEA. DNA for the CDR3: TGCAGCGTTGACCGGACAGGGGCATGGGAAGGGGGCTACACCTTC. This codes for CSVDRTGAWEGGYTF. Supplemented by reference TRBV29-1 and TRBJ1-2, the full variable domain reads SAVISQKPSRDICQRGTSLTIQCQVDSQVTMMFWYRQQPGQSLTLIATANQGSEATYESGFVIDKFPISRPNLTFSTLTVSNMSPEDSSIYLCSVDRTGAWEGGYTFGSGTRLTVV.

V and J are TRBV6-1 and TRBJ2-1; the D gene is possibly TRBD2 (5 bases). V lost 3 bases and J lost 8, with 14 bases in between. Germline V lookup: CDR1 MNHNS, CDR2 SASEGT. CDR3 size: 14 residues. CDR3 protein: CASSDPWIGDEQFF. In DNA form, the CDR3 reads TGTGCCAGCAGTGATCCCTGGATCGGGGATGAGCAGTTCTTC.

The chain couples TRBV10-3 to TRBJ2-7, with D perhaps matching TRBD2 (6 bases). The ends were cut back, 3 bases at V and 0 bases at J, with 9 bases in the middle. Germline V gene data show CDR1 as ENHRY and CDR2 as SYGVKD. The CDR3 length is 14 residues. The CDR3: CAISDSGFSYEQYF. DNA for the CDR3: TGTGCCATCAGTGATAGCGGATTCTCCTACGAGCAGTACTTC.

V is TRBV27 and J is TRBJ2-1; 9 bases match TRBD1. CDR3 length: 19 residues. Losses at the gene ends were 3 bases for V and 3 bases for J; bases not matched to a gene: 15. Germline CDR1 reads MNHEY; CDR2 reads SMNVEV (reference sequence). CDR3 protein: CASSFPSGSNRGHYNEQFF. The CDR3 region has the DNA TGTGCCAGCAGTTTTCCCTCCGGCTCCAACAGGGGGCACTACAATGAGCAGTTCTTC.

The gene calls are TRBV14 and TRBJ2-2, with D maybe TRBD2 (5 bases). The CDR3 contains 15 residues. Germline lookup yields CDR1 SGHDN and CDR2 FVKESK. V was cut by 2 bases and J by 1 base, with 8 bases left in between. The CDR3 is CASSQYAGNTGELFF. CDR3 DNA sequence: TGTGCCAGCAGCCAATACGCGGGGAACACCGGGGAGCTGTTTTTT. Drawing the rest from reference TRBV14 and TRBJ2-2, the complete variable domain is EAGVTQFPSHSVIEKGQTVTLRCDPISGHDNLYWYRRVMGKEIKFLLHFVKESKQDESGMPNNRFLAERTGGTYSTLKVQPAELEDSGVYFCASSQYAGNTGELFFGEGSRLTVL.

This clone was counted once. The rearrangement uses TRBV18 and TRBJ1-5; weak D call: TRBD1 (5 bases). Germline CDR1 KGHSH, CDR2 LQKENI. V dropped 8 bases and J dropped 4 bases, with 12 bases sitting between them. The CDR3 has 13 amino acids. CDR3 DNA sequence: TGTGCCAGCACGACAGCATTTAATCAGCCCCAGCATTTT. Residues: CASTTAFNQPQHF. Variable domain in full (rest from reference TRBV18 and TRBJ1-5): NAGVMQNPRHLVRRRGQEARLRCSPMKGHSHVYWYRQLPEEGLKFMVYLQKENIIDESGMPKERFSAEFPKEGPSILRIQQVVRGDSAAYFCASTTAFNQPQHFGDGTRLSIL.

CDR3 DNA sequence: TGTGCCAGCCGCCCCGGGACAGGGACCGGGGAGCTGTTTTTT. Translation gives CASRPGTGTGELFF. This chain connects TRBV19 to TRBJ2-2; 9 bases are a match to TRBD1. The V gene end was trimmed by 9 bases and the J gene end by 5 bases; junction bases not matched to a gene: 7. CDR3 length: 14 amino acids. Germline CDR1 is LNHDA and CDR2 is SQIVND (reference sequence).

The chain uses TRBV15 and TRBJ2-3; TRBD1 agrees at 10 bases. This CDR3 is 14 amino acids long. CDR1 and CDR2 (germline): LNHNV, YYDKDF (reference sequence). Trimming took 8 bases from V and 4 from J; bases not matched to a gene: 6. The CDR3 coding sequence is TGTGCCACCGCTAAGGGACAGGGGTCAGATACGCAGTATTTT. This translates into CATAKGQGSDTQYF.

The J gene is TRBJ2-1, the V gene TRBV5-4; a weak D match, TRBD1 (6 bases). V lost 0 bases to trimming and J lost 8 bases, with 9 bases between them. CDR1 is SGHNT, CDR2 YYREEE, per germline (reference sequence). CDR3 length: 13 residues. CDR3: CASSLAQGDEQFF. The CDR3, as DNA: TGTGCCAGCAGCTTGGCACAGGGTGATGAGCAGTTCTTC.

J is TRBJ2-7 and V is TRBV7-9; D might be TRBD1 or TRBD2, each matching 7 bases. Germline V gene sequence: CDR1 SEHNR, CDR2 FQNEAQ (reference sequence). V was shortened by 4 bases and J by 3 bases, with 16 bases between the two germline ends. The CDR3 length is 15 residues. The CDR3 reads CASSSAGQRNYEQYF. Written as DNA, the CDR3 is TGTGCCAGCAGCTCAGCGGGACAGAGGAACTACGAGCAGTACTTC.

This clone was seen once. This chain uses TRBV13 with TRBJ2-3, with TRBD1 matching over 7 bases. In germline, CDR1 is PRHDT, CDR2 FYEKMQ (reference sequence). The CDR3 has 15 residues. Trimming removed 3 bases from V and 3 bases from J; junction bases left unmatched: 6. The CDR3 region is CASSLRQGGTDTQYF. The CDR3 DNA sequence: TGTGCCAGCAGCTTGCGACAGGGCGGAACAGATACGCAGTATTTT.

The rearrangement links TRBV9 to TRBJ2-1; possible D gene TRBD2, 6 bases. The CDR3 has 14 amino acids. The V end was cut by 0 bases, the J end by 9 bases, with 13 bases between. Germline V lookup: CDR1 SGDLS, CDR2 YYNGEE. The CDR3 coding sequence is TGTGCCAGCAGCGTAGTCTCCCTGGAGGGTGAGCAGTTCTTC. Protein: CASSVVSLEGEQFF.

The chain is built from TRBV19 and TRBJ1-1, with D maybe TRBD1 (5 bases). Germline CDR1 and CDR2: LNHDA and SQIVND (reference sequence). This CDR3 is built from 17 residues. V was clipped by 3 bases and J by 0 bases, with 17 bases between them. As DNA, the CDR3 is TGTGCCAGTAGTATCCCCGTTCGACAGACTCTGAACACTGAAGCTTTCTTT. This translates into CASSIPVRQTLNTEAFF.

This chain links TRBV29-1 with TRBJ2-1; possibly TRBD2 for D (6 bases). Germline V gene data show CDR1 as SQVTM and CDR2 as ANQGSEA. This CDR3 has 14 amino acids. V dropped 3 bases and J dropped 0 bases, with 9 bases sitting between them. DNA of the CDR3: TGCAGCGTTGATAGGGGAGGCTCCTACAATGAGCAGTTCTTC. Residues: CSVDRGGSYNEQFF.

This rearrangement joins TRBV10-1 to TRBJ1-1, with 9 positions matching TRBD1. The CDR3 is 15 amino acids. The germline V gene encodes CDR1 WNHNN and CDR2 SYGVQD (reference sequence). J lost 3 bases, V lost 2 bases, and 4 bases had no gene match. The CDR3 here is CASSEATGGDTEAFF. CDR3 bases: TGCGCCAGCAGTGAGGCGACAGGGGGGGACACTGAAGCTTTCTTT.

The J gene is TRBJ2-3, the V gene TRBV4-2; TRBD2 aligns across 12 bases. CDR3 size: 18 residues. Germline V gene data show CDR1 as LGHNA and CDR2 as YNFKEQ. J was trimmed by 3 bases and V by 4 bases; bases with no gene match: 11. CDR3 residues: CASSRGPRTSGATDTQYF. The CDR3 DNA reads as TGTGCCAGCAGCCGCGGACCCCGGACTAGCGGGGCGACAGATACGCAGTATTTT.

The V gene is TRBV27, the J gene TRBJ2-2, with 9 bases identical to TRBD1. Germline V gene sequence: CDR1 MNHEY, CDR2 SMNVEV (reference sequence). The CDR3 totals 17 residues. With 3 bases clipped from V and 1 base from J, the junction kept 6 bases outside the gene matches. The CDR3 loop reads CASSLFSGQGNTGELFF. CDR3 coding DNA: TGTGCCAGCAGTTTGTTTTCGGGACAGGGGAACACCGGGGAGCTGTTTTTT.

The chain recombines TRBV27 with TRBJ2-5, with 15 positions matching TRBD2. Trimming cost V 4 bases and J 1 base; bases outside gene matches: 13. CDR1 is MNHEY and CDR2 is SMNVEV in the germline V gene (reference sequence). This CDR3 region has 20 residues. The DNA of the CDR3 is TGTGCCAGCAGTTCTTGGACTAGCGGGAGGGCCGTAGCCCCCCAAGAGACCCAGTACTTC. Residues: CASSSWTSGRAVAPQETQYF.

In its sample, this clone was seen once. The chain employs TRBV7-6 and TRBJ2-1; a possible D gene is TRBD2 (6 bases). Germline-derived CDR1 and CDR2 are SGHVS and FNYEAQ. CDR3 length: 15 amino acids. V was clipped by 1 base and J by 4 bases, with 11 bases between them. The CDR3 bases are TGTGCCAGCAGCTTAGTTACTAGCTTGTACAATGAGCAGTTCTTC. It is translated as CASSLVTSLYNEQFF.

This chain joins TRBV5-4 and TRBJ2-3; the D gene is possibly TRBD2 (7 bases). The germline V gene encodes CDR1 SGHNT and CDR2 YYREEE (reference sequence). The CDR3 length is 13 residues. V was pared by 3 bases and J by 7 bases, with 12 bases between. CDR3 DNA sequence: TGTGCCAGCAGCTGGGGAGGGGGATATACGCAGTATTTT. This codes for CASSWGGGYTQYF.

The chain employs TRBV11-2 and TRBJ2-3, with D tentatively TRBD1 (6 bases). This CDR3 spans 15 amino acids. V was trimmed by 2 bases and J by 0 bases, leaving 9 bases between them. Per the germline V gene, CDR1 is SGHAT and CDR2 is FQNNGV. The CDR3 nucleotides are TGTGCCAGCAGCTTATCAGGGGTCAGCACAGATACGCAGTATTTT. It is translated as CASSLSGVSTDTQYF.

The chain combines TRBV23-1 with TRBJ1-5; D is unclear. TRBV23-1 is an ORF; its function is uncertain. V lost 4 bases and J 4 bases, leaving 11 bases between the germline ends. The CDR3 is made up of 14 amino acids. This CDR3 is CASSRERINQPQHF. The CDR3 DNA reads TGCGCCAGCAGTCGGGAGCGAATAAATCAGCCCCAGCATTTT.

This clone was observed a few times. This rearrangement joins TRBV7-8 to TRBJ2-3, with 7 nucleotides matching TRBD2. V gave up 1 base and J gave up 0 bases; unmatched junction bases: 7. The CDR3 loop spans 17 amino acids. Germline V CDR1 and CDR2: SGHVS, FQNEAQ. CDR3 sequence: CASSLGGGNPSTDTQYF. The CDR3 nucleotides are TGTGCCAGCAGCTTAGGCGGGGGAAACCCTAGCACAGATACGCAGTATTTT.

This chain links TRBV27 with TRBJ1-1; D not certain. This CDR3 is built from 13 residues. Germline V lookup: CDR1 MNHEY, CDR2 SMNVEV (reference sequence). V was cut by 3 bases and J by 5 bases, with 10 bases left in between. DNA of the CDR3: TGTGCCAGCAGTTTCTCTATCGGTACTGAAGCTTTCTTT. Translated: CASSFSIGTEAFF.

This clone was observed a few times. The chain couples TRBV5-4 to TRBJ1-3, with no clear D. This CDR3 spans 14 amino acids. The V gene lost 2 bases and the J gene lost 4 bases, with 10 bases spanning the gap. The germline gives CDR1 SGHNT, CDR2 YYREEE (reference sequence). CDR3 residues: CASSFEGVGNTIYF. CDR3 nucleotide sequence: TGTGCCAGCAGCTTTGAGGGAGTAGGAAACACCATATATTTT.

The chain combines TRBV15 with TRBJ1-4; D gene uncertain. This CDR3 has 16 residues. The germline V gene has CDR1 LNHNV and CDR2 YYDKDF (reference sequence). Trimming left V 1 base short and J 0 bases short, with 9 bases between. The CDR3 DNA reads TGTGCCACCAGCAGAGCAGGTCGTGCAACTAATGAAAAACTGTTTTTT. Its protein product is CATSRAGRATNEKLFF.

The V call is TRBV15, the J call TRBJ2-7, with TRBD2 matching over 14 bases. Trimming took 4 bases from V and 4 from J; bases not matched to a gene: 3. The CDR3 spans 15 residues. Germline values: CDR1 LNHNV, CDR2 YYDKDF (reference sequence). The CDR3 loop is CATSTRLAGGYEQYF. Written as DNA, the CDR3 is TGTGCCACCAGCACAAGACTAGCGGGAGGGTACGAGCAGTACTTC. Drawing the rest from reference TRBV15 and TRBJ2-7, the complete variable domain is DAMVIQNPRYQVTQFGKPVTLSCSQTLNHNVMYWYQQKSSQAPKLLFHYYDKDFNNEADTPDNFQSRRPNTSFCFLDIRSPGLGDTAMYLCATSTRLAGGYEQYFGPGTRLTVT.